This T cell receptor beta chain was identified during a study of resident and recirculating memory T cells in vitiligo. Germline values: CDR1 MDHEN, CDR2 SYDVKM. The CDR3 runs 14 residues. V lost 5 bases and J 8 bases, leaving 18 bases between the germline ends. Generated by immunoSEQ multiplex PCR, the TCRdb table keeps only in-frame clones and is missing some. The sample has 75,000 to 85,000 clones, 92% seen once. The sample taken for sequencing was blood. This chain uses TRBV28 with TRBJ1-2, with D possibly being TRBD1 (5 bases). The receptor's source is a male donor with vitiligo. CDR3 DNA: TGTGCCAGCAGTATCCTTACCGGGGCGGGAGGCTACACCTTC. Its protein is CASSILTGAGGYTF.